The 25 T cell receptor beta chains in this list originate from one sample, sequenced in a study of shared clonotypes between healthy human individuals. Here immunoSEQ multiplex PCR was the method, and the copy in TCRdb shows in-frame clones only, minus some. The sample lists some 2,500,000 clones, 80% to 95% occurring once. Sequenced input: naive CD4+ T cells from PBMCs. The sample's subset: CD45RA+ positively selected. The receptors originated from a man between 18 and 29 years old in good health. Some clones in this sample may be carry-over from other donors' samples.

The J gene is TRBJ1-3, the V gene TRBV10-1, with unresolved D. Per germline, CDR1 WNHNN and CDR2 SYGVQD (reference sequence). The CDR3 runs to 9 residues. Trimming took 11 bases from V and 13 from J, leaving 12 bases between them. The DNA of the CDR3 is TGCGCCCGCGAGGTGTGGATATATTTT. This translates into CAREVWIYF.

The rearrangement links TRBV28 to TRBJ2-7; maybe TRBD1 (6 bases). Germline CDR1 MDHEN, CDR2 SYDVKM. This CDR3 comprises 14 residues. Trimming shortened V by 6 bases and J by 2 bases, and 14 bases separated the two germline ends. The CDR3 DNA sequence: TGTGCCAGCAGGACCTACAGGGACGCCTACGAGCAGTACTTC. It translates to CASRTYRDAYEQYF.

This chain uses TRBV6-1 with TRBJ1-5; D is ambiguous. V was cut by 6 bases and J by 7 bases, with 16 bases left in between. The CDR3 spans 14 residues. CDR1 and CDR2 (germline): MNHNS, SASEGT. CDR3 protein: CASRLGLVAQPQHF. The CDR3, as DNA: TGTGCCAGCAGGTTAGGGTTGGTGGCCCAGCCCCAGCATTTT.

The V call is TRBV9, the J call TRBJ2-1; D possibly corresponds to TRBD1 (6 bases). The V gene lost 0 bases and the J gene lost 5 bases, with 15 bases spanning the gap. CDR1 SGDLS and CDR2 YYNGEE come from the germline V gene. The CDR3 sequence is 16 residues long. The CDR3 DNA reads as TGTGCCAGCAGCGTAGCTCTGGGGGCGACAGACAATGAGCAGTTCTTC. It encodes CASSVALGATDNEQFF.

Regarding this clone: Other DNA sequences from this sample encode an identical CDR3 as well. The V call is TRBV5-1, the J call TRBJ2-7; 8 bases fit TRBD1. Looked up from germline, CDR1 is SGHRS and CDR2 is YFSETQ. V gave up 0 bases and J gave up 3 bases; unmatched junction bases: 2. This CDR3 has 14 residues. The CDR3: CASSLGDRFYEQYF. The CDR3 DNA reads TGCGCCAGCAGCTTGGGGGACAGGTTCTACGAGCAGTACTTC. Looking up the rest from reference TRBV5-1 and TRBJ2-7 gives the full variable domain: KAGVTQTPRYLIKTRGQQVTLSCSPISGHRSVSWYQQTPGQGLQFLFEYFSETQRNKGNFPGRFSGRQFSNSRSEMNVSTLELGDSALYLCASSLGDRFYEQYFGPGTRLTVT.

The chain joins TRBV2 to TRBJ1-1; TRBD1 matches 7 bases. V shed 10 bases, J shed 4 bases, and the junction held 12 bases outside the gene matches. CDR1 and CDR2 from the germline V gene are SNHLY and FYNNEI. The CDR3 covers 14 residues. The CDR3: CATMSSRGPTEAFF. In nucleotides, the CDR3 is TGTGCCACGATGTCTTCGAGGGGGCCCACTGAAGCTTTCTTT.

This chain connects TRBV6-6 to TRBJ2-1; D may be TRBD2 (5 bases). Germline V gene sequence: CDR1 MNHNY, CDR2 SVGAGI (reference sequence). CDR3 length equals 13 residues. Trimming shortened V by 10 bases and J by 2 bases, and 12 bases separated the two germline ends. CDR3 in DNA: TGTGCCATCACCCCGGGAACCTACAATGAGCAGTTCTTC. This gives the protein CAITPGTYNEQFF.

This CDR3 reads CASSRQGSRTDTQYF. The CDR3 DNA reads as TGTGCCAGCAGCCGACAGGGTAGTAGGACAGATACGCAGTATTTT. This chain joins TRBV27 and TRBJ2-3; the match to TRBD1 covers 7 bases. V gave up 6 bases and J gave up 3 bases; unmatched junction bases: 9. The germline CDR1 and CDR2 sequences are MNHEY and SMNVEV (reference sequence). The CDR3 totals 15 residues.

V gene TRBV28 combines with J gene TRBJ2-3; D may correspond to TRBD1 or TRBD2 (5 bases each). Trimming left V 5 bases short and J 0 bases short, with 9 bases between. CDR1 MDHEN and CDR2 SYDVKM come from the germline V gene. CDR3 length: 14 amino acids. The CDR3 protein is CASSEGRSTDTQYF. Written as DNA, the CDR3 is TGTGCCAGCAGTGAGGGACGGAGCACAGATACGCAGTATTTT.

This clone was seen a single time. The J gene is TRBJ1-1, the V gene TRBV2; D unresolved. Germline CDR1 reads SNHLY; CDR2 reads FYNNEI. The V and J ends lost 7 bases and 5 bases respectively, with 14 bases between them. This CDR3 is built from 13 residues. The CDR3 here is CASTEETSTEAFF. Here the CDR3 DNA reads TGTGCCAGCACGGAGGAAACATCGACTGAAGCTTTCTTT.

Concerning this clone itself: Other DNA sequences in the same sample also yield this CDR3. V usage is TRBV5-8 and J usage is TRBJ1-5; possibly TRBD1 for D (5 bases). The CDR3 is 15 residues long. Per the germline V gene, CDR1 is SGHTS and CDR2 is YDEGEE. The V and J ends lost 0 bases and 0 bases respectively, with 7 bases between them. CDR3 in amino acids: CASSLGQYSNQPQHF. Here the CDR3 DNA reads TGTGCCAGCAGCTTGGGACAGTATAGCAATCAGCCCCAGCATTTT.

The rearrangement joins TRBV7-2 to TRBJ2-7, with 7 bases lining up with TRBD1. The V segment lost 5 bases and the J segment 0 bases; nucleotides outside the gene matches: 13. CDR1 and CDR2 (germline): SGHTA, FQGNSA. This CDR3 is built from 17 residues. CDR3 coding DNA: TGTGCCAGCAGCCGAGCGTCCTCCTGGGACAGCTCCTACGAGCAGTACTTC. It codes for CASSRASSWDSSYEQYF.

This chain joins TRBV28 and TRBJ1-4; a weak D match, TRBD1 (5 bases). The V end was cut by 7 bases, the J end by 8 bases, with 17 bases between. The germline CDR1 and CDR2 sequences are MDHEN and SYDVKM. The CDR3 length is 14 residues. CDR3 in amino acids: CASTLSGGGEKLFF. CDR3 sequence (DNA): TGTGCCAGCACTCTAAGCGGGGGTGGCGAAAAACTGTTTTTT.

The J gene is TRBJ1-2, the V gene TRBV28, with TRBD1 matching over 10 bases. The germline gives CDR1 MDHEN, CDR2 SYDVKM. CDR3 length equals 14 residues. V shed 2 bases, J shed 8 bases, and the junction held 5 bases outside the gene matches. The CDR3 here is CASSLPDRGPGYTF. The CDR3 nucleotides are TGTGCCAGCAGTTTACCTGACAGGGGGCCCGGCTACACCTTC.

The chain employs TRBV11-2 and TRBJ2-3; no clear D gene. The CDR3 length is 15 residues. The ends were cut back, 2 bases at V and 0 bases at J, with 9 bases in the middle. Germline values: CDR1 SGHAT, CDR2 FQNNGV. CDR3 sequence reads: CASSLKGLSTDTQYF. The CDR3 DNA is TGTGCCAGCAGCTTAAAAGGGCTGAGCACAGATACGCAGTATTTT.

CDR3 nucleotide sequence: TGTGCCAGCAGCTCAGCGGACAGGGGGCCCTACGAGCAGTACTTC. It yields the protein CASSSADRGPYEQYF. The V call is TRBV7-9, the J call TRBJ2-7; 11 bases match TRBD1. CDR1 and CDR2 from the germline V gene are SEHNR and FQNEAQ (reference sequence). The CDR3 covers 15 residues. V lost 4 bases and J lost 2; bases outside the gene matches: 4. The whole variable domain, remainder taken from reference TRBV7-9 and TRBJ2-7, is DTGVSQNPRHKITKRGQNVTFRCDPISEHNRLYWYRQTLGQGPEFLTYFQNEAQLEKSRLLSDRFSAERPKGSFSTLEIQRTEQGDSAMYLCASSSADRGPYEQYFGPGTRLTVT.

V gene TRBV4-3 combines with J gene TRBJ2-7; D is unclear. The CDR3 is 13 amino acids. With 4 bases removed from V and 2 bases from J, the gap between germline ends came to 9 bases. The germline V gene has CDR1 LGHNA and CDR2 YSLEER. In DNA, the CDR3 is TGCGCCAGCAGCCTACGGGCAGCCTACGAGCAGTACTTC. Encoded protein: CASSLRAAYEQYF.

The CDR3 reads CASSTTEKLFF. The CDR3, as DNA: TGTGCCAGCAGTACCACTGAAAAACTGTTTTTT. V gene TRBV28 combines with J gene TRBJ1-4; no reliable D call. CDR3 length equals 11 residues. Germline V gene sequence: CDR1 MDHEN, CDR2 SYDVKM. The V end lost 5 bases, the J end lost 7 bases, and 5 bases lay between the germline ends.

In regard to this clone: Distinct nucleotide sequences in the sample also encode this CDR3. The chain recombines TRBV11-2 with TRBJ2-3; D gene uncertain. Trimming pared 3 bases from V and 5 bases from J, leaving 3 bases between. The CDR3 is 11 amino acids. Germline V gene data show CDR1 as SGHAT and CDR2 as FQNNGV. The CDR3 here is CASSLEDTQYF. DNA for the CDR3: TGTGCCAGCAGCTTGGAAGATACGCAGTATTTT.

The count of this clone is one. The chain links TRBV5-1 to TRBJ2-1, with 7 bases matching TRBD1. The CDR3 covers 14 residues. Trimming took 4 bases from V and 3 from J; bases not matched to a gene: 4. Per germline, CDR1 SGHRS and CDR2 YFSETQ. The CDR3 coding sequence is TGCGCCAGCAGCAGGGACAGCCACTACAATGAGCAGTTCTTC. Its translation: CASSRDSHYNEQFF.

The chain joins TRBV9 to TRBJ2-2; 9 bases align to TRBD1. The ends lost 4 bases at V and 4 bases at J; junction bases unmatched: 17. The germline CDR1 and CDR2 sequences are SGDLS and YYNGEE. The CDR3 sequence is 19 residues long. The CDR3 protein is CASSPNRGTGGAGTGELFF. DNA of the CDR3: TGTGCCAGCAGCCCCAATCGGGGTACAGGGGGCGCGGGCACCGGGGAGCTGTTTTTT.

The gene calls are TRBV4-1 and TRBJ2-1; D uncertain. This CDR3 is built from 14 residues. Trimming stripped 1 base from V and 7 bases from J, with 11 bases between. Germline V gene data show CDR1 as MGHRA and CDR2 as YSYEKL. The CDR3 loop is CASSQGSRQNEQFF. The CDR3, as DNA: TGCGCCAGCAGCCAAGGAAGTAGACAAAATGAGCAGTTCTTC.

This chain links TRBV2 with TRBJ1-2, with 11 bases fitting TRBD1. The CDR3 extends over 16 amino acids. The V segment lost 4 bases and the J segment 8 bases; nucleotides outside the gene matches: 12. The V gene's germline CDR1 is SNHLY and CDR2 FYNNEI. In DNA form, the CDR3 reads TGTGCCAGCAGTGTATTGGACAGGGGGCTTTCGGGCGGCTACACCTTC. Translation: CASSVLDRGLSGGYTF.

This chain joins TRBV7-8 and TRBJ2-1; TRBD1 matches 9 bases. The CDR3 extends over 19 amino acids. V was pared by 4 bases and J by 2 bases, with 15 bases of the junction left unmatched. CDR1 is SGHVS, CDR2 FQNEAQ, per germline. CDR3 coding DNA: TGTGCCAGCAGCTCGCCGGGACAGGGACCCTTAAGGACCTACAATGAGCAGTTCTTC. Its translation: CASSSPGQGPLRTYNEQFF. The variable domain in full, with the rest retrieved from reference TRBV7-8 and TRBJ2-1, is GAGVSQSPRYKVAKRGQDVALRCDPISGHVSLFWYQQALGQGPEFLTYFQNEAQLDKSGLPSDRFFAERPEGSVSTLKIQRTQQEDSAVYLCASSSPGQGPLRTYNEQFFGPGTRLTVL.

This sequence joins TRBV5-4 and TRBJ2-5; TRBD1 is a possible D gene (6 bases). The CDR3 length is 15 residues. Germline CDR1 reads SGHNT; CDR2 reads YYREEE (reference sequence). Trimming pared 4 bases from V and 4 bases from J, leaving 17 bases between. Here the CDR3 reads CASSLLERGSETQYF. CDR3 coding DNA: TGTGCCAGCAGCCTTCTGGAGAGGGGGTCAGAGACCCAGTACTTC. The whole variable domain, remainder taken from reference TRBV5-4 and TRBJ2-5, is ETGVTQSPTHLIKTRGQQVTLRCSSQSGHNTVSWYQQALGQGPQFIFQYYREEENGRGNFPPRFSGLQFPNYSSELNVNALELDDSALYLCASSLLERGSETQYFGPGTRLLVL.